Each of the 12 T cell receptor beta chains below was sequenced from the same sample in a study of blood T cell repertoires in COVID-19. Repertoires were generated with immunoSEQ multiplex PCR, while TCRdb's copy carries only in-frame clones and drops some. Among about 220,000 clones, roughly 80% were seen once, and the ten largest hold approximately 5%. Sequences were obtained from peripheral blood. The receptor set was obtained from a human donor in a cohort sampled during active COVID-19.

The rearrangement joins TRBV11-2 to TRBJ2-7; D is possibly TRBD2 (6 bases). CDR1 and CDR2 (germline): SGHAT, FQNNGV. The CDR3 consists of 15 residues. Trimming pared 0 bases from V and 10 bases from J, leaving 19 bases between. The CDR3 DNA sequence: TGTGCCAGCAGCTTAGACTGGGACTGGGAGAAGGATCAGTACTTC. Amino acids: CASSLDWDWEKDQYF. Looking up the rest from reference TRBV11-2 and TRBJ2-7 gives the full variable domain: EAGVAQSPRYKIIEKRQSVAFWCNPISGHATLYWYQQILGQGPKLLIQFQNNGVVDDSQLPKDRFSAERLKGVDSTLKIQPAKLEDSAVYLCASSLDWDWEKDQYFGPGTRLTVT.

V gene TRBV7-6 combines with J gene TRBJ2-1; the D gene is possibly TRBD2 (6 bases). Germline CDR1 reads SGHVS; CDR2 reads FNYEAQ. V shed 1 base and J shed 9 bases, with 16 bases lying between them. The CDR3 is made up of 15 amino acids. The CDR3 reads CASSLEGTPLGEQFF. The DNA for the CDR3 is TGTGCCAGCAGCTTAGAAGGGACTCCTTTAGGTGAGCAGTTCTTC.

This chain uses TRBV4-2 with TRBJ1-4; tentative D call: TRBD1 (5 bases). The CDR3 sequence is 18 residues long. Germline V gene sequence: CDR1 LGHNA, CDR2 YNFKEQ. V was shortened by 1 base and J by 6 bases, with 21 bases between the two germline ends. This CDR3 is CASSQGRGTQVGDEKLFF. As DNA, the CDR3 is TGTGCCAGCAGCCAAGGCCGGGGGACGCAAGTCGGGGATGAAAAACTGTTTTTT.

The CDR3 region has the DNA TGTGCCAGCAGCGTACCGGGACAGGATCGCTCCTACAATGAGCAGTTCTTC. It is translated as CASSVPGQDRSYNEQFF. The rearrangement joins TRBV9 to TRBJ2-1; 8 nucleotides agree with TRBD1. CDR1 and CDR2 from the germline V gene are SGDLS and YYNGEE. V lost 1 base, J lost 0 bases, and 6 bases stayed unmatched. CDR3 length: 17 amino acids.

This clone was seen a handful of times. CDR3 sequence: CASSVTPGQGAYEQYF. In DNA, the CDR3 is TGTGCCAGCAGCGTAACCCCGGGACAGGGGGCTTACGAGCAGTACTTC. The V gene is TRBV9, the J gene TRBJ2-7; 12 nucleotides align to TRBD1. Germline values: CDR1 SGDLS, CDR2 YYNGEE. The CDR3 has 16 amino acids. Trimming removed 1 base from V and 4 bases from J; junction bases left unmatched: 6.

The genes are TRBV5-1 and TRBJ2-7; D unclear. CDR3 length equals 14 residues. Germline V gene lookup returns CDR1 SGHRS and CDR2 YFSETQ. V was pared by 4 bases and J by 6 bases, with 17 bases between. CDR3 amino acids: CASSAAARTGEQYF. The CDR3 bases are TGCGCCAGCAGCGCGGCGGCGCGAACGGGCGAGCAGTACTTC.

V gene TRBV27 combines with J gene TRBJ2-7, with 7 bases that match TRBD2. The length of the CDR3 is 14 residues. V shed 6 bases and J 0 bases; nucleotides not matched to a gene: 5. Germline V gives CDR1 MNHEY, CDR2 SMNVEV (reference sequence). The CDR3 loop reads CASSISGGSYEQYF. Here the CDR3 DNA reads TGTGCCAGCAGCATCTCGGGGGGCTCCTACGAGCAGTACTTC.

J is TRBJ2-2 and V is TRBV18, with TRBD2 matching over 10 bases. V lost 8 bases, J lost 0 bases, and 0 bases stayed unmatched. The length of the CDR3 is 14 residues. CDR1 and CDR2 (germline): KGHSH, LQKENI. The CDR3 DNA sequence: TGTGCCAGCGGACTAGCGGCGAACACCGGGGAGCTGTTTTTT. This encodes CASGLAANTGELFF.

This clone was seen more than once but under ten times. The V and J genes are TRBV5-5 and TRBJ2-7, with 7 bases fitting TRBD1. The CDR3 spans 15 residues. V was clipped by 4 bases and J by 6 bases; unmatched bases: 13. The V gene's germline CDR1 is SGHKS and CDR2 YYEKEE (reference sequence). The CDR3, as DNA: TGTGCCAGCAGCCGGACAGGCCAAGGGATGGGCGAGCAGTACTTC. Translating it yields CASSRTGQGMGEQYF.

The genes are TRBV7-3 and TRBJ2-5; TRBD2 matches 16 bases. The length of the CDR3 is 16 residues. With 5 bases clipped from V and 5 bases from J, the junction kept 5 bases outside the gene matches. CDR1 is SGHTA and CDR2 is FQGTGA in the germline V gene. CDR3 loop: CASSPGLAGGVETQYF. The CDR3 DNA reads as TGTGCCAGCAGCCCGGGACTAGCGGGAGGGGTTGAGACCCAGTACTTC. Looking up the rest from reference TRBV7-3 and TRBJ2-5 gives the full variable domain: GAGVSQTPSNKVTEKGKYVELRCDPISGHTALYWYRQSLGQGPEFLIYFQGTGAADDSGLPNDRFFAVRPEGSVSTLKIQRTERGDSAVYLCASSPGLAGGVETQYFGPGTRLLVL.

The CDR3 coding sequence is TGTGCCAGCAGCCCTGGGACAGGGTACCAAGATACGCAGTATTTT. Its protein product is CASSPGTGYQDTQYF. The chain uses TRBV5-5 and TRBJ2-3; the match to TRBD1 covers 9 bases. The CDR3 covers 15 residues. Germline lookup yields CDR1 SGHKS and CDR2 YYEKEE (reference sequence). The V segment lost 4 bases and the J segment 5 bases; nucleotides outside the gene matches: 8.

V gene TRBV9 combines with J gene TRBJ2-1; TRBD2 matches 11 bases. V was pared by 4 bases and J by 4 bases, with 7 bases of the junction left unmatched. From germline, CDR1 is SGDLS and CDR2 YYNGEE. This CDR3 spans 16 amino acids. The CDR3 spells CASSYRGTSGYNEQFF. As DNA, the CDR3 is TGTGCCAGCAGCTATCGCGGGACTAGCGGTTACAATGAGCAGTTCTTC.